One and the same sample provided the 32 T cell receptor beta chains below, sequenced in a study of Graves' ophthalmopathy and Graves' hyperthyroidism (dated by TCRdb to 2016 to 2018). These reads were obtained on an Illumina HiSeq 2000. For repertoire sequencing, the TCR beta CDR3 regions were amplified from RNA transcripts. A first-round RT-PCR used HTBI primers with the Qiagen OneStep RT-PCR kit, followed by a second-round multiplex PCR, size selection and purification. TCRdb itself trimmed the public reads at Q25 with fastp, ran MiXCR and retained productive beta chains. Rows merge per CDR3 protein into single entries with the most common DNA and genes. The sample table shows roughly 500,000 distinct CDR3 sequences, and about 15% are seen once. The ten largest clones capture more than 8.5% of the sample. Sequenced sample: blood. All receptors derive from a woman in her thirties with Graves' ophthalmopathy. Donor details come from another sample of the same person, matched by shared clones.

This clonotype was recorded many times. Here the CDR3 DNA reads TGTGCCAGCAGCTTAATGGGCGGACAGGGGGTTGGCGAGCAGTACTTC. The encoded protein is CASSLMGGQGVGEQYF. V and J are TRBV7-3 and TRBJ2-7; 10 nucleotides line up with TRBD1. From germline, CDR1 is SGHTA and CDR2 FQGTGA. The V gene end was trimmed by 1 base and the J gene end by 6 bases; junction bases not matched to a gene: 9. The CDR3 has 16 amino acids.

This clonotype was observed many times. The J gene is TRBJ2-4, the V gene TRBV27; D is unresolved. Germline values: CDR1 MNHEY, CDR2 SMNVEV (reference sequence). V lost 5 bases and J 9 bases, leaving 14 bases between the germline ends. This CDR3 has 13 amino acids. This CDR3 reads CASSPDNPGIQYF. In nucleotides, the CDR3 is TGTGCCAGCAGTCCGGATAACCCGGGCATTCAGTACTTC.

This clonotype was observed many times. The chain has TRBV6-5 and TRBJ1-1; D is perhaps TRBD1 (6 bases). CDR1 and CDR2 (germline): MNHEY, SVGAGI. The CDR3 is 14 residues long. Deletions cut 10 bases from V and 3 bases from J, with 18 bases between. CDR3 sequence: CATRRGGADTEAFF. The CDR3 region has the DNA TGTGCCACCAGGAGGGGGGGCGCGGACACTGAAGCTTTCTTT.

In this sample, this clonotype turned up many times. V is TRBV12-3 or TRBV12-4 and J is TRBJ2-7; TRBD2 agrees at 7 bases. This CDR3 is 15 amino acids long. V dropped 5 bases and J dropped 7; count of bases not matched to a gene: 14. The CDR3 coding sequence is TGTGCCAGCAGTGCTAGCGGAGTAGCCTTACGGGAGCAGTACTTC. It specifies CASSASGVALREQYF.

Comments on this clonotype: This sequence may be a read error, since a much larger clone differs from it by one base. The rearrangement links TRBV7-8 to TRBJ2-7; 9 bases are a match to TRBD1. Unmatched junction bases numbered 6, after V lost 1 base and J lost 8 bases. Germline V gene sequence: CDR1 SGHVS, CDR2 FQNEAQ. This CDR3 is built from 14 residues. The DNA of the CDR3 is TGTGCCAGCAGCTTAGAGGGGACAGGGTGTAAGCAGTACTTC. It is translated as CASSLEGTGCKQYF.

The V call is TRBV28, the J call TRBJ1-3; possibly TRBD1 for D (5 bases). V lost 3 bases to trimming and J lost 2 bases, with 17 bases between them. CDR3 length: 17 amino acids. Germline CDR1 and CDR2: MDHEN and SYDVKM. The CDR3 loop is CASSFNPQIRAGNTIYF. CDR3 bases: TGTGCCAGCAGTTTTAATCCCCAGATCAGGGCTGGAAACACCATATATTTT.

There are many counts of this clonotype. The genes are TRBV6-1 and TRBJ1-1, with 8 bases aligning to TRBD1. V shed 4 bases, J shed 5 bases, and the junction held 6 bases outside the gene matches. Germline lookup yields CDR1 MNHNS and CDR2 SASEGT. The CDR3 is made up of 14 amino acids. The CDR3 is CASSADRGGTEAFF. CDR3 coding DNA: TGTGCCAGCAGTGCCGACAGGGGAGGGACTGAAGCTTTCTTT.

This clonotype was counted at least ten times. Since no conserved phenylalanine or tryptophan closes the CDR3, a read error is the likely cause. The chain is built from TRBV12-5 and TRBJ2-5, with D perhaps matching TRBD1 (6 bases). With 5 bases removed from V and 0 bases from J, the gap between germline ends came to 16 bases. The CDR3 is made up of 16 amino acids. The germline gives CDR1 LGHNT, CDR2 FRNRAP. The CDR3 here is CASGGRMGDNQETQYL. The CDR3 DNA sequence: TGTGCTAGTGGTGGGCGCATGGGGGACAACCAAGAGACCCAGTACCTC.

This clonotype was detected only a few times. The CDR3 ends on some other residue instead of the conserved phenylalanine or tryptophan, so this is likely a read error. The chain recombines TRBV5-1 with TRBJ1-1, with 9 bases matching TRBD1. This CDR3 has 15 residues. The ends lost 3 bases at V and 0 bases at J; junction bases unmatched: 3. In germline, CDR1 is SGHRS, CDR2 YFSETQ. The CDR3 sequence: CASSSGTGLNTEAFL. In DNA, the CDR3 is TGCGCCAGCAGCTCCGGGACAGGGTTGAACACTGAAGCTTTCCTT.

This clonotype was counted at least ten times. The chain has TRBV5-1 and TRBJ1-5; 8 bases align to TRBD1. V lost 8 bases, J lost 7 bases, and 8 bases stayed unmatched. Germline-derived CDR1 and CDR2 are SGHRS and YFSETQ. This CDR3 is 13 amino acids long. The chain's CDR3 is CASSDRAGQPQHF. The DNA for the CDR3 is TGCGCCAGTTCGGACAGGGCAGGCCAGCCCCAGCATTTT. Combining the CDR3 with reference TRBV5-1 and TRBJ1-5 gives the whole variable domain KAGVTQTPRYLIKTRGQQVTLSCSPISGHRSVSWYQQTPGQGLQFLFEYFSETQRNKGNFPGRFSGRQFSNSRSEMNVSTLELGDSALYLCASSDRAGQPQHFGDGTRLSIL.

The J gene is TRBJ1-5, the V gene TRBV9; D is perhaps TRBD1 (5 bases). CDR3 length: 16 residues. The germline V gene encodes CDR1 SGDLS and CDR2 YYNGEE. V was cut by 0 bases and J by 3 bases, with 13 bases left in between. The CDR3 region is CASSVENRGANQPQHF. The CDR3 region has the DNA TGTGCCAGCAGCGTAGAAAACCGAGGGGCCAATCAGCCCCAGCATTTT.

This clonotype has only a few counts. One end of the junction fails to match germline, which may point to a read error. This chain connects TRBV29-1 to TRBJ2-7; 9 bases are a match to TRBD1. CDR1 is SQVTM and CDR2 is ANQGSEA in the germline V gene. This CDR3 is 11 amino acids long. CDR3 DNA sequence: TGCAGCTTCTGGACAGGGGCCGAGCAGTGCTTC. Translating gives CSFWTGAEQCF.

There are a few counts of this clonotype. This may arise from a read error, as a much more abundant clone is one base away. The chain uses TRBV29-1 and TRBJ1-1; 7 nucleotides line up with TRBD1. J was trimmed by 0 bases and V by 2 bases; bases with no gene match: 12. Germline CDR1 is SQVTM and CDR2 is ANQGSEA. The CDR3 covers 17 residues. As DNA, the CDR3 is TGCAGCGTTGAATGGGGAGGAGGGGGCATTATGAACACTGAAGCTTTCTTT. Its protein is CSVEWGGGGIMNTEAFF.

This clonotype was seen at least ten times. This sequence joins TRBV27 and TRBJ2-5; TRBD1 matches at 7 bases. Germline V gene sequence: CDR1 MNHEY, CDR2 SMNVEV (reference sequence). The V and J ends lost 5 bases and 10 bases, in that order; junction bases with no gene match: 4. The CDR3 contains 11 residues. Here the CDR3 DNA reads TGTGCCAGCAGTCAGGGGACAGACCAGTACTTC. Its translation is CASSQGTDQYF.

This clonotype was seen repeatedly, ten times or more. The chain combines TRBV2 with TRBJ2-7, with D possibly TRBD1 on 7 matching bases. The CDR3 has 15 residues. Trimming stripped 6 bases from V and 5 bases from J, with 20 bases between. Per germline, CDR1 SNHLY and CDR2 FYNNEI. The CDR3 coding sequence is TGTGCCAGCAGGCAAAGACAGGGAGGTCTTCACGAGCAGTACTTC. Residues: CASRQRQGGLHEQYF.

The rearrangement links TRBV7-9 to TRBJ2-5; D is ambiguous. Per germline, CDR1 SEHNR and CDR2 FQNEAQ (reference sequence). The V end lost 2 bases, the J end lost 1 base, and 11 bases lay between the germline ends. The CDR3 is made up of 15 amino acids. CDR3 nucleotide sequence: TGTGCCAGCAGCTTAATACTACGGAGCCAAGAGACCCAGTACTTC. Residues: CASSLILRSQETQYF.

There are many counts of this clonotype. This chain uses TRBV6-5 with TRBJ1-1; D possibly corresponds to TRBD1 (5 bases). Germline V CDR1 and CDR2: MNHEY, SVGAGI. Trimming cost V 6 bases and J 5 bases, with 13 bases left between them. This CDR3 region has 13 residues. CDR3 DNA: TGTGCCAGCAGCCACCTTGCAGGGACTGAAGCTTTCTTT. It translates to CASSHLAGTEAFF.

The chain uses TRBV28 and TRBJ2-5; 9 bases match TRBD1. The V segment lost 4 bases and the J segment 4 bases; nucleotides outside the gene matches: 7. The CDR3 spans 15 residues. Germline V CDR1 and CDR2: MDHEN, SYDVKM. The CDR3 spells CASSSSTGGRETQYF. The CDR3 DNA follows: TGTGCCAGCAGTTCGTCTACAGGGGGCAGAGAGACCCAGTACTTC.

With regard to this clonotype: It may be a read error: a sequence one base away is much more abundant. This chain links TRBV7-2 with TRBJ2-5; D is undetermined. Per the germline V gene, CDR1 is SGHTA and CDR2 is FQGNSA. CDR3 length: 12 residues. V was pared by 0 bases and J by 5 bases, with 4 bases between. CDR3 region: CASSLATETQYF. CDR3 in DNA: TGTGCCAGCAGCTTAGCAACGGAGACCCAGTACTTC.

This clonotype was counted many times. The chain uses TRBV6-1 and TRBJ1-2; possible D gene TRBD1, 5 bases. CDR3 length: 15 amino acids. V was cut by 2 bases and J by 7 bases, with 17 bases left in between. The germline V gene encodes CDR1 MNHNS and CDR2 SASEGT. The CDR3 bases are TGTGCCAGCAGTGAAATTCGTAGGGGTACAGGTGGCTACACCTTC. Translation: CASSEIRRGTGGYTF.

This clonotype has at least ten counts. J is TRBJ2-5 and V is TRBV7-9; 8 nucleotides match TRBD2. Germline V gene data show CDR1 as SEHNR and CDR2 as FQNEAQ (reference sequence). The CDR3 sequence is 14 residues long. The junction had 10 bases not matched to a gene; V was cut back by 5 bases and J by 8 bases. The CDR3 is CASSTRSGSLTQYF. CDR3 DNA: TGTGCCAGCAGCACCCGCAGCGGGAGCTTAACCCAGTACTTC.

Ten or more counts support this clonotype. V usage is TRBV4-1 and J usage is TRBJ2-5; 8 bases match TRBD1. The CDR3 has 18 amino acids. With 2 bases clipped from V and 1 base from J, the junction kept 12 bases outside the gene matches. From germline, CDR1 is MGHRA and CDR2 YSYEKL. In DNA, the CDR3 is TGCGCCAGCAGCCAACATTCTCTACAGGGGGGCACCCAAGAGACCCAGTACTTC. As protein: CASSQHSLQGGTQETQYF.

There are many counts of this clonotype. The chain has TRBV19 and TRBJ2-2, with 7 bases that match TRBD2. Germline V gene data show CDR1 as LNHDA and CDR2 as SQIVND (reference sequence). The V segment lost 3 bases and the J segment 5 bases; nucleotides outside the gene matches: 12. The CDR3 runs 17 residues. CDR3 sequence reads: CASSIRLLAVVTGELFF. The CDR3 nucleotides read TGTGCCAGTAGTATCCGTCTGCTAGCGGTGGTGACCGGGGAGCTGTTTTTT.

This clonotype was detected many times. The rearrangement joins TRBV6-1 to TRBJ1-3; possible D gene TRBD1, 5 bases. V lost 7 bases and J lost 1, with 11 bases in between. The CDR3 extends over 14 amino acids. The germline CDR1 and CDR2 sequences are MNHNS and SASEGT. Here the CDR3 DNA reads TGTGCCAGCAATACACCAGGGTCTGGAAACACCATATATTTT. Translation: CASNTPGSGNTIYF.

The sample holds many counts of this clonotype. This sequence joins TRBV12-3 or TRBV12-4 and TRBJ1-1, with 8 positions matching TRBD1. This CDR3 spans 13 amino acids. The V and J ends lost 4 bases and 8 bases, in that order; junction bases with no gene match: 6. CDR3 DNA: TGTGCCAGCAGTTCAACCGACAGGGGAGAAGCTTTCTTT. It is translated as CASSSTDRGEAFF.

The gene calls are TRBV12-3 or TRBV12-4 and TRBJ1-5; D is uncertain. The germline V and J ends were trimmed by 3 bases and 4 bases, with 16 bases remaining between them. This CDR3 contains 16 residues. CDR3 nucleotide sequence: TGTGCCAGCAGTTTCGGGCCAGGTTGGGTGAATCAGCCCCAGCATTTT. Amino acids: CASSFGPGWVNQPQHF.

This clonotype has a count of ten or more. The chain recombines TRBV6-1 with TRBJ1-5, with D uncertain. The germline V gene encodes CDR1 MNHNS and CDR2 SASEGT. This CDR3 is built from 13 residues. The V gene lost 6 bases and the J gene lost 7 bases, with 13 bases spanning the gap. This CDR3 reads CASSPFNGQPQHF. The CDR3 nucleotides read TGTGCCAGCAGCCCATTTAACGGACAGCCCCAGCATTTT.

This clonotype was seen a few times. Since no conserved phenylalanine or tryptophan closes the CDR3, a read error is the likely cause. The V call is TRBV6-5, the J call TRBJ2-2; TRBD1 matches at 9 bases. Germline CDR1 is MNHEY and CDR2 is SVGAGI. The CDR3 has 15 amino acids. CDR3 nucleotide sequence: TGTGCCAGCAGTTACGGGACAGGGAACCCCGGGGAGCTGTTTTTG. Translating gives CASSYGTGNPGELFL.

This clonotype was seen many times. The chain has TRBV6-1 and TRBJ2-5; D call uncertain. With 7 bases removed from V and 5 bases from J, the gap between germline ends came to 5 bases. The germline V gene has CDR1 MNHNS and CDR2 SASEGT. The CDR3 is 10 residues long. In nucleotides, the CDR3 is TGTGCCAGCACCGGCGAGACCCAGTACTTC. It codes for CASTGETQYF.

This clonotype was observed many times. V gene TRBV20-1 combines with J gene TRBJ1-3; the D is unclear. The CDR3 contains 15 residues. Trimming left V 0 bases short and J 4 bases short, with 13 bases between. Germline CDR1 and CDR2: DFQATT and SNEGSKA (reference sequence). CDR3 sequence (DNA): TGCAGTGCTAGAGATGGCCCGGGGTTGGGAAACACCATATATTTT. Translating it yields CSARDGPGLGNTIYF.

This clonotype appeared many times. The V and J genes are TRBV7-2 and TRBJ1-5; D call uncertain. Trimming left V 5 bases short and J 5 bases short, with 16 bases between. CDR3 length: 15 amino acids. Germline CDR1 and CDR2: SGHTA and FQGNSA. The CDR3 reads CASSPTGRRDQPQHF. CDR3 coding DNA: TGTGCCAGCAGCCCCACCGGGAGGCGGGATCAGCCCCAGCATTTT.

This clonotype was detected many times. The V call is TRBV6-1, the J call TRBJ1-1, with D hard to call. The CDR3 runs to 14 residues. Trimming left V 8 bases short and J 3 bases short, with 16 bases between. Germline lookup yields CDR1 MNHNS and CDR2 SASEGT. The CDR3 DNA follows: TGTGCCAGCCACCCCGGGGTTGGGGACACTGAAGCTTTCTTT. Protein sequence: CASHPGVGDTEAFF.